This entry describes one T cell receptor beta chain. The data originate from a study of a mutant IDH1 vaccine in newly diagnosed glioma. Study at large: Treated patients comprised about 60% males and around 40% females, mean age roughly 37 years. Before enrollment, the patients had been treated with radiotherapy alone, temozolomide alone, or both together. Most of them had received both.

Sequencing used immunoSEQ multiplex PCR; TCRdb keeps in-frame clones, though not all of them. The table includes tens of thousands of clones, 79% detected once. CDR1 is SGHTS, CDR2 YDEGEE, per germline. The CDR3 sequence is 14 residues long. The V end was cut by 3 bases, the J end by 2 bases, with 11 bases between. Specified time point: baseline, week 1 (first vaccination visit). Specified treatment: pre-vaccination baseline after standard-of-care therapy. The chain has TRBV5-8 and TRBJ1-1; maybe TRBD1 (6 bases). The material was PBMCs, obtained from a glioma patient treated with radiotherapy, temozolomide or both. The sequence came from a man between 50 and 59 years old with glioma. Here the CDR3 DNA reads TGTGCCAGCAGCTGGGGACAAGTAAACACTGAAGCTTTCTTT. It translates to CASSWGQVNTEAFF. The full variable domain, with the rest looked up from reference TRBV5-8 and TRBJ1-1, is EAGVTQSPTHLIKTRGQQATLRCSPISGHTSVYWYQQALGLGLQFLLWYDEGEERNRGNFPPRFSGRQFPNYSSELNVNALELEDSALYLCASSWGQVNTEAFFGQGTRLTVV.